The rows below give T cell receptor beta chains drawn from one sample of a study of T cell changes during pregnancy in multiple sclerosis. Data came from immunoSEQ multiplex PCR; TCRdb stores just in-frame clones and leaves some out. Here the sample spans around 75,000 clones, nearly 95% being singletons. Sequenced here: CD4+ T cells from peripheral blood mononuclear cells, sampled after pregnancy. These receptors all stem from a female donor with multiple sclerosis, enrolled in a pregnancy study. Both conserved end residues are part of each CDR3. The D gene is left open where the match is weak. Clone size is not always given. Where it is, it says once, few, many or a class for expanded clones.

J gene: TRBJ1-3; D gene: NA; V gene: TRBV29-1; clone size: NA; CDR3 DNA: TGCAGCGTCGGTCTATCTGGAAACACCATATATTTT; CDR3 protein: CSVGLSGNTIYF
J gene: TRBJ2-7; D gene: NA; V gene: TRBV9; clone size: NA; CDR3 DNA: TGTGCCAGCGCAAAGGCAGGGGGGTACGAGCAGTACTTC; CDR3 protein: CASAKAGGYEQYF
J gene: TRBJ1-2; D gene: NA; V gene: TRBV5-6; clone size: NA; CDR3 DNA: TGTGCCAGCAGCACCGGACAGAGTTATGGCTACACCTTC; CDR3 protein: CASSTGQSYGYTF
J gene: TRBJ2-1; D gene: TRBD1; V gene: TRBV5-1; clone size: NA; CDR3 DNA: TGCGCCAGCAGCTTGGCCCCGACAGGGCTCTACAATGAGCAGTTCTTC; CDR3 protein: CASSLAPTGLYNEQFF
J gene: TRBJ2-1; D gene: NA; V gene: TRBV11-2; clone size: NA; CDR3 DNA: TGTGCCAGCAGCCCCAACCCCCCGGGAGACAACTACAATGAGCAGTTCTTC; CDR3 protein: CASSPNPPGDNYNEQFF
J gene: TRBJ2-2; D gene: NA; V gene: TRBV5-1; clone size: NA; CDR3 DNA: TGCGCCAGCAGCTTGGACGCAGGTCCGAACACCGGGGAGCTGTTTTTT; CDR3 protein: CASSLDAGPNTGELFF
J gene: TRBJ2-5; D gene: NA; V gene: TRBV5-1; clone size: NA; CDR3 DNA: TGCGCCAGCAGCTTGTGGGCGGGACAGCAAGAGACCCAGTACTTC; CDR3 protein: CASSLWAGQQETQYF
J gene: TRBJ2-4; D gene: NA; V gene: TRBV7-2; clone size: NA; CDR3 DNA: TGTGCCAGCACCGGGGGGCCATTTGACATTCAGTACTTC; CDR3 protein: CASTGGPFDIQYF
J gene: TRBJ2-7; D gene: NA; V gene: TRBV11-2; clone size: NA; CDR3 DNA: TGTGCCAGCAGCTTAGATGATACTCCCCCCGAGCAGTACTTC; CDR3 protein: CASSLDDTPPEQYF
J gene: TRBJ2-7; D gene: NA; V gene: TRBV21-1; clone size: NA; CDR3 DNA: TGTGCCAGCAGTAAGAGAGGGGGGCGGGAGTGCTACGAGCAGTACTTC; CDR3 protein: CASSKRGGRECYEQYF
J gene: TRBJ1-5; D gene: NA; V gene: TRBV12-5; clone size: once; CDR3 DNA: TGTGCTAGTGGTTTGGTACTCGGACAGAAGAATCAGCCCCAGCATTTT; CDR3 protein: CASGLVLGQKNQPQHF
J gene: TRBJ1-1; D gene: NA; V gene: TRBV6-5; clone size: NA; CDR3 DNA: TGTGCCAGCAGTTACCGGGGAAACACTGAAGCTTTCTTT; CDR3 protein: CASSYRGNTEAFF
J gene: TRBJ1-2; D gene: NA; V gene: TRBV5-4; clone size: NA; CDR3 DNA: TGTGCCAGCAGCTTGATCGGGTCTTTCTCGTACGGCTACACCTTC; CDR3 protein: CASSLIGSFSYGYTF
J gene: TRBJ2-7; D gene: TRBD2; V gene: TRBV7-8; clone size: NA; CDR3 DNA: TGTGCCAGCAGCCTTCTAGCGGGAGTGATAAACGAGCAGTACTTC; CDR3 protein: CASSLLAGVINEQYF
J gene: TRBJ1-2; D gene: NA; V gene: TRBV6-5; clone size: NA; CDR3 DNA: TGTGCCAGCAGTTACTCGATACGGGGGAGCGGCTACACCTTC; CDR3 protein: CASSYSIRGSGYTF
J gene: TRBJ2-3; D gene: TRBD2; V gene: TRBV5-8; clone size: NA; CDR3 DNA: TGTGCCAGCAGCTTCGGCCAGCGGGGGGGGGCAGATACGCAGTATTTT; CDR3 protein: CASSFGQRGGADTQYF
J gene: TRBJ2-1; D gene: NA; V gene: TRBV29-1; clone size: NA; CDR3 DNA: TGCAGCGTTGAGTATCGGAGGAACTACAATGAGCAGTTCTTC; CDR3 protein: CSVEYRRNYNEQFF
J gene: TRBJ1-3; D gene: NA; V gene: TRBV6-6; clone size: NA; CDR3 DNA: TGTGCCACCAACAGGGATTGGAGAAACACCATATATTTT; CDR3 protein: CATNRDWRNTIYF
J gene: TRBJ2-3; D gene: NA; V gene: TRBV10-3; clone size: NA; CDR3 DNA: TGTGCCATCAGTGACGCCAGGGGATCGGGCACAGATACGCAGTATTTT; CDR3 protein: CAISDARGSGTDTQYF
J gene: TRBJ2-6; D gene: NA; V gene: TRBV5-1; clone size: once; CDR3 DNA: TGCGCCAGCAGCTATTTGGAGACGAATACTTCTAGGTCGGCTGGGGCCAACGTCCTGACTTTC; CDR3 protein: CASSYLETNTSRSAGANVLTF
J gene: TRBJ2-5; D gene: NA; V gene: TRBV7-9; clone size: NA; CDR3 DNA: TGTGCCAGCAGCTTACAGGCCTACCAAGAGACCCAGTACTTC; CDR3 protein: CASSLQAYQETQYF
J gene: TRBJ2-5; D gene: TRBD2; V gene: TRBV7-6; clone size: NA; CDR3 DNA: TGTGCCAGCAGCTCGCCGGGACTAGCGGGGGAGACCCAGTACTTC; CDR3 protein: CASSSPGLAGETQYF
J gene: TRBJ1-4; D gene: NA; V gene: TRBV28; clone size: few; CDR3 DNA: TGTGCCAGCAGAGGACAGTTTAATGAAAAACTGTTTTTT; CDR3 protein: CASRGQFNEKLFF
J gene: TRBJ2-2; D gene: NA; V gene: TRBV5-1; clone size: NA; CDR3 DNA: TGCGCCAGCAGCTTGGGGCTCACCGGGGAGCTGTTTTTT; CDR3 protein: CASSLGLTGELFF
J gene: TRBJ1-1; D gene: NA; V gene: TRBV7-9; clone size: NA; CDR3 DNA: TGTGCCAGCAGCTTAGCTACAGAGAACACTGAAGCTTTCTTT; CDR3 protein: CASSLATENTEAFF
J gene: TRBJ2-7; D gene: TRBD2; V gene: TRBV4-2; clone size: few; CDR3 DNA: TGTGCCAGCAGCGAACTAGCGACGCAGTACTTC; CDR3 protein: CASSELATQYF
J gene: TRBJ1-2; D gene: NA; V gene: TRBV28; clone size: NA; CDR3 DNA: TGTGCCAGCAGTCAACAGATCGCGAGTGGCTACACCTTC; CDR3 protein: CASSQQIASGYTF
J gene: TRBJ2-1; D gene: NA; V gene: TRBV7-2; clone size: NA; CDR3 DNA: TGTGCCAGCAGCCCACCAGGCAGTCACAATGAGCAGTTCTTC; CDR3 protein: CASSPPGSHNEQFF
J gene: TRBJ2-5; D gene: NA; V gene: TRBV19; clone size: NA; CDR3 DNA: TGTGCCACCGGAGCCGGGGAGACCCAGTACTTC; CDR3 protein: CATGAGETQYF
J gene: TRBJ2-5; D gene: NA; V gene: TRBV6-1; clone size: NA; CDR3 DNA: TGTGCCAGCAGCAAGGGGGGAGGGCAAGAGACCCAGTACTTC; CDR3 protein: CASSKGGGQETQYF
J gene: TRBJ2-1; D gene: TRBD2; V gene: TRBV10-3; clone size: NA; CDR3 DNA: TGTGCCACCCTCAATAGCGGGAGAGGGGGGAATGAGCAGTTCTTC; CDR3 protein: CATLNSGRGGNEQFF
J gene: TRBJ2-1; D gene: NA; V gene: TRBV19; clone size: NA; CDR3 DNA: TGTGCCAGTAGTTCCTTCTCGGGAGTCAATGAGCAGTTCTTC; CDR3 protein: CASSSFSGVNEQFF
J gene: TRBJ2-5; D gene: NA; V gene: TRBV7-9; clone size: NA; CDR3 DNA: TGTGCCGGTGAGACGGGATTCCAAGAGACCCAGTACTTC; CDR3 protein: CAGETGFQETQYF
J gene: TRBJ1-3; D gene: TRBD1; V gene: TRBV28; clone size: NA; CDR3 DNA: TGTGCCAGCAGATCTTTTGGACAGGGCGGTTACTCCCGAAACACCATATATTTT; CDR3 protein: CASRSFGQGGYSRNTIYF
J gene: TRBJ2-7; D gene: TRBD2; V gene: TRBV6-1; clone size: NA; CDR3 DNA: TGTGCCAGCATAGGACTAGTGGGGTACGAGCAGTACTTC; CDR3 protein: CASIGLVGYEQYF
J gene: TRBJ2-1; D gene: TRBD2; V gene: TRBV5-1; clone size: once; CDR3 DNA: TGCGCCAGCAGTCGGGAGGGGTCGAGCTCCTACAATGAGCAGTTCTTC; CDR3 protein: CASSREGSSSYNEQFF
J gene: TRBJ2-7; D gene: TRBD2; V gene: TRBV28; clone size: NA; CDR3 DNA: TGTGCCAGCAGTCCCCGACTAGCGGGGGCGGCAGAGCAGTACTTC; CDR3 protein: CASSPRLAGAAEQYF